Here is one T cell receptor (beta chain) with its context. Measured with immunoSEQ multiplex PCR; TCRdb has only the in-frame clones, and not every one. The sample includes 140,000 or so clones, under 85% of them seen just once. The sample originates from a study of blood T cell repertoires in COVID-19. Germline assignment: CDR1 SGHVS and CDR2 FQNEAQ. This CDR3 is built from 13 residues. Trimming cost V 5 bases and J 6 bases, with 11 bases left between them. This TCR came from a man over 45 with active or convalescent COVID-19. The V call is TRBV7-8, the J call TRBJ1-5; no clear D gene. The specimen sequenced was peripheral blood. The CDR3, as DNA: TGTGCCAGCAGCCCGGCGAGGGCTCAGCCCCAGCATTTT. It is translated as CASSPARAQPQHF.